This TCR beta chain was recorded in a study of control samples from healthy donors and cancer patients. Repertoires were generated with immunoSEQ multiplex PCR, while TCRdb's copy carries only in-frame clones and drops some. In the table there are around 190,000 clones, 90% of which are singletons. The CDR3 is 14 residues long. Looked up from germline, CDR1 is MDHEN and CDR2 is SYDVKM. With V trimmed by 6 bases and J by 2 bases, 4 bases remained unmatched. Input material: blood. This chain connects TRBV28 to TRBJ2-7, with TRBD1 identical over 10 bases. The clonotype was recovered from a woman between 50 and 59 years old in good health. The CDR3 protein is CASRSGTGAYEQYF. CDR3 in DNA: TGTGCCAGCAGGTCCGGGACAGGGGCCTACGAGCAGTACTTC.